The clone carrying this T cell receptor beta chain was counted only a few times. Authors' processing steps: Scientists estimated how many nucleated cells there were by amplifying reference gene primers. Sequencing used immunoSEQ multiplex PCR; TCRdb keeps in-frame clones, though not all of them. V and J calls and clone size are those listed in that table; D and trimming were worked out from the DNA. Of under 90,000 clones listed, about 80% are singletons. These data originate in a study of blood T cell repertoires in COVID-19. The overall study: Both acute and convalescent COVID-19 samples were obtained from the United States, Italy and Spain. Sources were T cells, B-cell-depleted T cells, or PBMCs; the material itself was cDNA or gDNA.

CDR3 length: 15 residues. V lost 0 bases to trimming and J lost 5 bases; unmatched junction nucleotides: 8. Germline CDR1 is SQVTM and CDR2 is ANQGSEA. The receptor comes from a man in his forties or fifties with active or convalescent COVID-19. The chain joins TRBV29-1 to TRBJ2-5; TRBD2 aligns across 8 bases. Sequenced input: peripheral blood. CDR3 in amino acids: CSVEELGTSEETQYF. The CDR3, as DNA: TGCAGCGTTGAAGAACTGGGGACTAGTGAGGAGACCCAGTACTTC.